This is a list of T cell receptor beta chains from one sample in a study of blood T cell repertoires in COVID-19. Some clones are missing from TCRdb's copy, which holds only in-frame ones; the method was immunoSEQ multiplex PCR. The data show approximately 210,000 clones, approximately 82% seen once. Material: peripheral blood. The receptors come from a man aged 50 to 60 with active or convalescent COVID-19. The CDR3 runs from the conserved cysteine through the conserved F or W. D genes are given only for firm matches. A clone size is listed for some rows: how often the clone was seen (once, few, many), or a class if it is expanded.

D gene: .; clone size: .; V gene: TRBV19; J gene: TRBJ2-3; CDR3 DNA: TGTGCCAGTAGTATCGGGGAGAGCACAGATACGCAGTATTTT; CDR3 protein: CASSIGESTDTQYF
D gene: TRBD1; clone size: .; V gene: TRBV5-1; J gene: TRBJ1-4; CDR3 DNA: TGCGCCAGCAGCTTGTTTTCCCCGGGACAGCTTAATGAAAAACTGTTTTTT; CDR3 protein: CASSLFSPGQLNEKLFF
D gene: .; clone size: .; V gene: TRBV6-5; J gene: TRBJ2-7; CDR3 DNA: TGTGCCAGCAGTACCGGGGACACCTCCTACGAGCAGTACTTC; CDR3 protein: CASSTGDTSYEQYF
D gene: .; clone size: .; V gene: TRBV11-2; J gene: TRBJ1-1; CDR3 DNA: TGTGCCAGCAGCTTAGTTGGCGGGCGGGACACTGAAGCTTTCTTT; CDR3 protein: CASSLVGGRDTEAFF
D gene: TRBD2; clone size: .; V gene: TRBV25-1; J gene: TRBJ2-1; CDR3 DNA: TGTGCCAGCAGTGAAATCCTAGCGGGGGGCAATACCTACAATGAGCAGTTCTTC; CDR3 protein: CASSEILAGGNTYNEQFF
D gene: .; clone size: .; V gene: TRBV29-1; J gene: TRBJ1-2; CDR3 DNA: TGCAGCGTTGAAATGGCAGGGGCAGGGGGCTACACCTTC; CDR3 protein: CSVEMAGAGGYTF
D gene: .; clone size: .; V gene: TRBV6-5; J gene: TRBJ1-2; CDR3 DNA: TGTGCCAGCAGGATTGAAGGGGGCTATGGCTACACCTTC; CDR3 protein: CASRIEGGYGYTF
D gene: TRBD2; clone size: .; V gene: TRBV5-5; J gene: TRBJ2-3; CDR3 DNA: TGTGCCAGCAGCTCCACGGGACTAGCGGGGCTCACAGATACGCAGTATTTT; CDR3 protein: CASSSTGLAGLTDTQYF
D gene: TRBD2; clone size: once; V gene: TRBV27; J gene: TRBJ2-7; CDR3 DNA: TGTGCCAGCAGTTCCCCGGGACTAGCGGGGTCCTCCTACGAGCAGTACTTC; CDR3 protein: CASSSPGLAGSSYEQYF
D gene: TRBD2; clone size: .; V gene: TRBV6-6; J gene: TRBJ2-1; CDR3 DNA: TGTGCCAGCACCCAGACGGGCGGGAGGAACAATGAGCAGTTCTTC; CDR3 protein: CASTQTGGRNNEQFF
D gene: TRBD1; clone size: .; V gene: TRBV10-3; J gene: TRBJ1-2; CDR3 DNA: TGTGCCATCAGGGACAGGAACTATGGCTACACCTTC; CDR3 protein: CAIRDRNYGYTF
D gene: .; clone size: .; V gene: TRBV13; J gene: TRBJ1-2; CDR3 DNA: TGTGCCAGCAGCTTAACGGAGGGTTCGTCGCACTATGGCTACACCTTC; CDR3 protein: CASSLTEGSSHYGYTF
D gene: TRBD1; clone size: .; V gene: TRBV5-5; J gene: TRBJ2-7; CDR3 DNA: TGTGCCAGCAGACTATCCCAGGGGGCCCCCTACGAGCAGTACTTC; CDR3 protein: CASRLSQGAPYEQYF
D gene: .; clone size: .; V gene: TRBV19; J gene: TRBJ1-4; CDR3 DNA: TGTGCCAGTAGTATAGCGGCAGGGCAAGATGAAAAACTGTTTTTT; CDR3 protein: CASSIAAGQDEKLFF
D gene: .; clone size: .; V gene: TRBV7-8; J gene: TRBJ1-1; CDR3 DNA: TGTGCCAGCAGCCACCGGTCCGACACTGAAGCTTTCTTT; CDR3 protein: CASSHRSDTEAFF
D gene: .; clone size: .; V gene: TRBV4-2; J gene: TRBJ1-2; CDR3 DNA: TGTGCCAGCAGCCAAACAAGTATTTCAGGCTACACCTTC; CDR3 protein: CASSQTSISGYTF
D gene: TRBD2; clone size: .; V gene: TRBV13; J gene: TRBJ2-7; CDR3 DNA: TGTGCCAGCAGCTCGGGCCCGGGGGGCTACGAGCAGTACTTC; CDR3 protein: CASSSGPGGYEQYF
D gene: TRBD1; clone size: few; V gene: TRBV5-1; J gene: TRBJ1-2; CDR3 DNA: TGCGCCAGCAGCAGGGACAGGGACGGGGGCTACACCTTC; CDR3 protein: CASSRDRDGGYTF
D gene: .; clone size: .; V gene: TRBV6-5; J gene: TRBJ1-2; CDR3 DNA: TGTGCCAGCAGTCGAGGCTGGGATGGCTACACCTTC; CDR3 protein: CASSRGWDGYTF
D gene: .; clone size: .; V gene: TRBV18; J gene: TRBJ2-7; CDR3 DNA: TGTGCCAGCTCACCGCGGGCCACTGACTACGAGCAGTACTTC; CDR3 protein: CASSPRATDYEQYF
D gene: .; clone size: once; V gene: TRBV19; J gene: TRBJ1-1; CDR3 DNA: TGTGCCACCGCAACGAAAACCGGGGGGCCGGTCACTGAAGCTTTCTTT; CDR3 protein: CATATKTGGPVTEAFF
D gene: .; clone size: .; V gene: TRBV6-1; J gene: TRBJ1-4; CDR3 DNA: TGTGCCAGCAGTGACCATTGGGGGGGCTCTAATGAAAAACTGTTTTTT; CDR3 protein: CASSDHWGGSNEKLFF
D gene: .; clone size: .; V gene: TRBV30; J gene: TRBJ1-2; CDR3 DNA: TGTGCCTGGAGTGGCCCTCAGGGATTTGGCTATGGCTACACCTTC; CDR3 protein: CAWSGPQGFGYGYTF
D gene: .; clone size: once; V gene: TRBV9; J gene: TRBJ1-1; CDR3 DNA: TGTGCCAGCAGCGTAGTCGGGGAGGGAGAAGCTTTCTTT; CDR3 protein: CASSVVGEGEAFF
D gene: .; clone size: .; V gene: TRBV27; J gene: TRBJ2-3; CDR3 DNA: TGTGCCACCCAAAGGGCGGGTACAGTTGCAGATACGCAGTATTTT; CDR3 protein: CATQRAGTVADTQYF
D gene: .; clone size: .; V gene: TRBV7-9; J gene: TRBJ1-1; CDR3 DNA: TGTGCCAGCAGGGAGTCGCTGAGCACTGAAGCTTTCTTT; CDR3 protein: CASRESLSTEAFF
D gene: .; clone size: .; V gene: TRBV30; J gene: TRBJ1-2; CDR3 DNA: TGTGCCCAATCTCAGGGGACGTCAAGGAACTATGGCTACACCTTC; CDR3 protein: CAQSQGTSRNYGYTF
D gene: TRBD1; clone size: .; V gene: TRBV7-9; J gene: TRBJ2-5; CDR3 DNA: TGTGCCAGCAGCCCATACCGGGACAGGGGAACTCAGAGCCGGGAGACCCAGTACTTC; CDR3 protein: CASSPYRDRGTQSRETQYF
D gene: .; clone size: few; V gene: TRBV7-9; J gene: TRBJ1-3; CDR3 DNA: TGTGCCAGCAGCTTATCGATACAGGGCGACACCATATATTTT; CDR3 protein: CASSLSIQGDTIYF
D gene: .; clone size: .; V gene: TRBV11-3; J gene: TRBJ1-1; CDR3 DNA: TGTGCCAGCAGCTCCGGCGGGGCAGGGACTGAAGCTTTCTTT; CDR3 protein: CASSSGGAGTEAFF
D gene: .; clone size: .; V gene: TRBV19; J gene: TRBJ1-6; CDR3 DNA: TGTGCCAGTAGTATAGCAAGTACGGCAATTTGGAGTTCACCCCTCCACTTT; CDR3 protein: CASSIASTAIWSSPLHF
D gene: .; clone size: .; V gene: TRBV29-1; J gene: TRBJ2-3; CDR3 DNA: TGCAGCGTTGAAGTGGAGATCACAGATACGCAGTATTTT; CDR3 protein: CSVEVEITDTQYF
D gene: .; clone size: .; V gene: TRBV7-3; J gene: TRBJ1-1; CDR3 DNA: TGTGCCAGCAGCTCCACTGGGAACACTGAAGCTTTCTTT; CDR3 protein: CASSSTGNTEAFF